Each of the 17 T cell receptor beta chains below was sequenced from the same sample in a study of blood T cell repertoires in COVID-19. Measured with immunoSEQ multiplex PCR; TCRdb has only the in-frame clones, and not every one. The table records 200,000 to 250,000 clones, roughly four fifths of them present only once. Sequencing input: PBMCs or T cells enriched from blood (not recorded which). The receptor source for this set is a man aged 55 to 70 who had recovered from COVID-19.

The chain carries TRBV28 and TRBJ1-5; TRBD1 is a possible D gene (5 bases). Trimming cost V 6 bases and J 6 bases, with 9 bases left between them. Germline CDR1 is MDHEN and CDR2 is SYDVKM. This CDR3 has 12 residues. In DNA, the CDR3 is TGTGCCAGCAGAACCGGGGGTCAGCCCCAGCATTTT. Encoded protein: CASRTGGQPQHF.

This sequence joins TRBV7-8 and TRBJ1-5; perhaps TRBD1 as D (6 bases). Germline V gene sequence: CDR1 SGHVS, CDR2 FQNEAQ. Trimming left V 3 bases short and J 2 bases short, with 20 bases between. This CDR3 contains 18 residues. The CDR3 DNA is TGTGCCAGCAGCTTTTTATACAGGGCCAGCCATGGCAATCAGCCCCAGCATTTT. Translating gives CASSFLYRASHGNQPQHF.

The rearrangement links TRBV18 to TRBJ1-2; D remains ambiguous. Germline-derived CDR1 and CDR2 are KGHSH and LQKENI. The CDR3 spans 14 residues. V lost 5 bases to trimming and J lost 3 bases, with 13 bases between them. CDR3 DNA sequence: TGTGCCAGCTCAGACGCAGAGGGCCACTATGGCTACACCTTC. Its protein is CASSDAEGHYGYTF.

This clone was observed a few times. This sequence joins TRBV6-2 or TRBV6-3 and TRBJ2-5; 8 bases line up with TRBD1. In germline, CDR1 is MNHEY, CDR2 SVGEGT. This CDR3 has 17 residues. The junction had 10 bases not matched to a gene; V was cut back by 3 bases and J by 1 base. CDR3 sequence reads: CASSYRKDRGGQETQYF. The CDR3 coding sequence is TGTGCCAGCAGTTATAGGAAAGACAGGGGCGGCCAAGAGACCCAGTACTTC.

The CDR3 DNA follows: TGTGCCAGCAGCCAAGGGACTAGGGGGGTTGAGCAGTACTTC. Its protein product is CASSQGTRGVEQYF. The chain uses TRBV11-2 and TRBJ2-7; 8 bases agree with TRBD2. Trimming cost V 5 bases and J 7 bases; bases outside gene matches: 10. In germline, CDR1 is SGHAT, CDR2 FQNNGV. The CDR3 loop spans 14 amino acids.

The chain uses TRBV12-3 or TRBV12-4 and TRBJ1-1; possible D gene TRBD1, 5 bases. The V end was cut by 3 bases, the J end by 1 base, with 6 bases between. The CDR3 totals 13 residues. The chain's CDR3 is CASSLGGNTEAFF. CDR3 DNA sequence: TGTGCCAGCAGTTTGGGGGGGAACACTGAAGCTTTCTTT.

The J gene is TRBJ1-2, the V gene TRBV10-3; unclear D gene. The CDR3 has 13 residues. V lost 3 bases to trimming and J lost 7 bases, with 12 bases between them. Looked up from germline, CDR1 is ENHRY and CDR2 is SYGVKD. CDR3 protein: CAISEASSLGYTF. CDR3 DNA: TGTGCCATCAGTGAAGCGTCTTCTCTTGGCTACACCTTC.

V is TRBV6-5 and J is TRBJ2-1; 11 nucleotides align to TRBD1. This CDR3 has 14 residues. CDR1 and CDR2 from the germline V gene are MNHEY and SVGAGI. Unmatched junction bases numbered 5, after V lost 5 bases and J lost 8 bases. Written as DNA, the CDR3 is TGTGCCAGCAGTAGGACAGGGGGCTGGGATGAGCAGTTCTTC. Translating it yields CASSRTGGWDEQFF.

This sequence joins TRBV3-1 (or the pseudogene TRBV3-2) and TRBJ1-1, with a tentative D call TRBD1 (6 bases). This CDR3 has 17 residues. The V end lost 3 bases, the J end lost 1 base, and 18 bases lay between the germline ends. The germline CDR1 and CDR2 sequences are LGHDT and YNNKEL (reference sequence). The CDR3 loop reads CASSQETGPGGNTEAFF. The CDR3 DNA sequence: TGTGCCAGCAGCCAGGAAACAGGGCCCGGTGGGAACACTGAAGCTTTCTTT.

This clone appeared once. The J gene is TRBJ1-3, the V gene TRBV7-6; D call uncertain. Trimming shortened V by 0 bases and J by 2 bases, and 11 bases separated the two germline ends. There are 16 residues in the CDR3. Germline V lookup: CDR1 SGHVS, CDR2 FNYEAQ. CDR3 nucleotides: TGTGCCAGCAGCTTAGCTCCGGGGAAAGCTGGAAACACCATATATTTT. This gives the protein CASSLAPGKAGNTIYF.

CDR3 sequence: CASSQVQGWNYGYTF. The CDR3 DNA reads as TGTGCCAGCAGCCAAGTTCAGGGATGGAACTATGGCTACACCTTC. This rearrangement joins TRBV14 to TRBJ1-2, with D perhaps matching TRBD1 (5 bases). Per the germline V gene, CDR1 is SGHDN and CDR2 is FVKESK. V was cut by 1 base and J by 2 bases, with 11 bases left in between. The CDR3 totals 15 residues.

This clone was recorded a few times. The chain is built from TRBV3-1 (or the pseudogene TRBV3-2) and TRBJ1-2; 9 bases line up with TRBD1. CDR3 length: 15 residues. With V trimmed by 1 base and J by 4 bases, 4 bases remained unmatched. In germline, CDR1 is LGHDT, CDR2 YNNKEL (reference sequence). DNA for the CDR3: TGTGCCAGCAGCCAAGGGTGGACAGGGGCCTATGGCTACACCTTC. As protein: CASSQGWTGAYGYTF.

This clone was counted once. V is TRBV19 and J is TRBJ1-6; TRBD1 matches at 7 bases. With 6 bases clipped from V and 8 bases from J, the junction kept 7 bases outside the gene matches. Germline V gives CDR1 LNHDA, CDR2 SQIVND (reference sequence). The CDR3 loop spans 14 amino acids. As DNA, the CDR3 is TGTGCCAGTAGGACAGGGTACGGAGATTCACCCCTCCACTTT. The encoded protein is CASRTGYGDSPLHF.

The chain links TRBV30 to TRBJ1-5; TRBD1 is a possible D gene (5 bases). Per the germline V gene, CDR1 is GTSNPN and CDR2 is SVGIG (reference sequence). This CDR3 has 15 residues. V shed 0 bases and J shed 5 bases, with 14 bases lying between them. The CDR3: CAWSVSGGSHQPQHF. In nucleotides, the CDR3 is TGTGCCTGGAGTGTGAGCGGGGGGTCGCATCAGCCCCAGCATTTT.

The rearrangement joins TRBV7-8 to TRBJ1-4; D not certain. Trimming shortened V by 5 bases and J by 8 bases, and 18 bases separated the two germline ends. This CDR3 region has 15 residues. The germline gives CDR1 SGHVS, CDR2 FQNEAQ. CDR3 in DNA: TGTGCCAGCAGCGGACGACTAGCATCGGGGGAAAAACTGTTTTTT. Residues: CASSGRLASGEKLFF.

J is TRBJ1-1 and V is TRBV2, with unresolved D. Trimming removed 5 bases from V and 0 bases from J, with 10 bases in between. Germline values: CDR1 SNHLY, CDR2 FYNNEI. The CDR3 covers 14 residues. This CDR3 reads CASSLTKMNTEAFF. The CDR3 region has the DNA TGTGCCAGCAGTCTGACAAAGATGAACACTGAAGCTTTCTTT.

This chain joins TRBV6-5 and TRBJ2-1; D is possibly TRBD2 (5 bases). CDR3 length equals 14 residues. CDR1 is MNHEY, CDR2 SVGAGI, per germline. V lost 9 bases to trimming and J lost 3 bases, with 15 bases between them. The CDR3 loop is CASKKGLLYNEQFF. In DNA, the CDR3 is TGTGCCAGTAAGAAAGGACTTCTCTACAATGAGCAGTTCTTC.